The rows below give T cell receptor beta chains drawn from one sample of a study of cytomegalovirus exposure and HLA in healthy donors. The method was immunoSEQ multiplex PCR; TCRdb's version includes in-frame clones alone and lacks a portion of them. The sample lists approximately 170,000 clones; 77% were seen once. Sample: PBMCs. The receptors shown here come from a woman aged 40 to 49 in good health and CMV-seropositive. Each CDR3 is given with its conserved first and last residue. The D gene is left open where the match is weak. Part of the rows lack a size; the others show once, few, many or a class for expanded clones.

J,D,V,size,CDR3,DNA
TRBJ2-4,TRBD1,TRBV7-9,few,CASSDGRDRPLGGLDIQYF,TGTGCCAGCAGCGACGGCCGGGACAGGCCCCTCGGGGGATTAGACATTCAGTACTTC
TRBJ1-1,.,TRBV5-6,.,CASSPEGVNTEAFF,TGTGCCAGCAGCCCGGAGGGTGTGAACACTGAAGCTTTCTTT
TRBJ1-1,.,TRBV2,few,CASSVRGGTEAFF,TGTGCCAGCAGTGTTAGAGGAGGTACTGAAGCTTTCTTT
TRBJ1-4,.,TRBV28,.,CASSSSGEGDEKLFF,TGTGCCAGCAGTTCCTCAGGGGAGGGGGATGAAAAACTGTTTTTT
TRBJ2-5,TRBD2,TRBV27,.,CASSLSSGRGETQYF,TGTGCCAGCAGTCTTTCTAGCGGGAGGGGAGAGACCCAGTACTTC
TRBJ2-7,TRBD2,TRBV4-2,.,CASSQGLAETYEQYF,TGTGCCAGCAGCCAAGGCCTAGCGGAAACCTACGAGCAGTACTTC
TRBJ1-1,.,TRBV4-3,.,CASSQNTNTEAFF,TGCGCCAGCAGCCAGAACACGAACACTGAAGCTTTCTTT
TRBJ1-1,TRBD1,TRBV4-1,once,CASSQGTGRYEAFF,TGCGCCAGCAGCCAAGGGACAGGGCGGTACGAAGCTTTCTTT
TRBJ1-1,TRBD1,TRBV30,once,CAWRSETGPTEAFF,TGTGCCTGGAGGTCCGAGACAGGGCCCACTGAAGCTTTCTTT
TRBJ2-2,.,TRBV5-6,once,CASSSYGPGWTGELFF,TGTGCCAGCAGCTCCTATGGGCCTGGCTGGACCGGGGAGCTGTTTTTT
TRBJ2-3,TRBD2,TRBV7-8,once,CASSLRASGSSRSTDTQYF,TGTGCCAGCAGCCTCCGGGCTAGCGGGAGTTCCCGGAGCACAGATACGCAGTATTTT
TRBJ2-2,.,TRBV5-3,.,CARSLQGKVTGELFF,TGTGCCAGAAGCTTGCAGGGTAAGGTCACCGGGGAGCTGTTTTTT
TRBJ2-2,TRBD1,TRBV7-9,.,CASSRDRQNTGELFF,TGTGCCAGCAGTCGGGACAGGCAGAACACCGGGGAGCTGTTTTTT
TRBJ2-7,TRBD1,TRBV7-2,.,CASSNTGTVSYEQYF,TGTGCCAGCAGTAATACCGGGACAGTCTCCTACGAGCAGTACTTC
TRBJ1-5,TRBD1,TRBV28,.,CASAGGAGNQPQHF,TGTGCCAGCGCAGGGGGCGCGGGCAATCAGCCCCAGCATTTT
TRBJ2-2,TRBD2,TRBV2,.,CASSARASGRGNTGELFF,TGTGCCAGCAGTGCCCGGGCTAGCGGGAGAGGTAACACCGGGGAGCTGTTTTTT
TRBJ2-3,TRBD2,TRBV6-6,.,CASSGIGNTDTQYF,TGTGCCAGTAGCGGGATAGGGAACACAGATACGCAGTATTTT
TRBJ2-1,TRBD1,TRBV28,.,CASSLDREYGDEQFF,TGTGCCAGCAGTTTAGACAGGGAGTATGGCGATGAGCAGTTCTTC
TRBJ1-4,.,TRBV19,.,CASSQITNEKLFF,TGTGCCAGTAGCCAGATAACTAATGAAAAACTGTTTTTT
TRBJ2-3,.,TRBV5-6,.,CASSPGGLFRDTVTDTQYF,TGTGCCAGCAGCCCTGGGGGGTTGTTCCGGGATACCGTCACAGATACGCAGTATTTT
TRBJ2-1,TRBD2,TRBV19,.,CASSISLAGFNEQFF,TGTGCCAGTAGTATTAGTCTAGCGGGGTTCAATGAGCAGTTCTTC
TRBJ1-2,.,TRBV9,.,CASSVSTGNNYGYTF,TGTGCCAGCAGCGTTTCGACAGGAAATAACTATGGCTACACCTTC
TRBJ1-2,TRBD1,TRBV2,few,CASSEGGQGYGYTF,TGTGCCAGCAGTGAAGGTGGACAGGGTTATGGCTACACCTTC
TRBJ2-7,.,TRBV28,.,CASSLDETPYEQYF,TGTGCCAGCAGTTTAGACGAGACACCTTACGAGCAGTACTTC